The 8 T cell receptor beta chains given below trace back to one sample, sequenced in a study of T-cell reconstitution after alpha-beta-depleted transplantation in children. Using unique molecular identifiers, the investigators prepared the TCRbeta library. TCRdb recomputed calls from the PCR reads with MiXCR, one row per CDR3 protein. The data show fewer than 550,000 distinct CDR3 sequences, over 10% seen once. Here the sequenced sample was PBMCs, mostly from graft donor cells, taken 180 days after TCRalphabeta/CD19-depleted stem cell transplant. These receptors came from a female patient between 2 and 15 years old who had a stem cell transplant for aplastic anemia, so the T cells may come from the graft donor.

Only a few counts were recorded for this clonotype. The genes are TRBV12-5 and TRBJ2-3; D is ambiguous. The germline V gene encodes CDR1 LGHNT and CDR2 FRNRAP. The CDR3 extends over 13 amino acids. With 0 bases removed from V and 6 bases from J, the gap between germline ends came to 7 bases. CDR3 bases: TGTGCTAGTGGTTTGGTACGAAGGGATACGCAGTATTTT. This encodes CASGLVRRDTQYF.

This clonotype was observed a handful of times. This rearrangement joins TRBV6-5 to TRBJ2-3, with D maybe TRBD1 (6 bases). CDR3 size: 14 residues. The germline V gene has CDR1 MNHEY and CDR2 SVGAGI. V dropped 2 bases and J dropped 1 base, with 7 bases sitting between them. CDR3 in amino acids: CASSYRTGTDTQYF. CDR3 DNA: TGTGCCAGCAGTTACCGGACAGGCACAGATACGCAGTATTTT.

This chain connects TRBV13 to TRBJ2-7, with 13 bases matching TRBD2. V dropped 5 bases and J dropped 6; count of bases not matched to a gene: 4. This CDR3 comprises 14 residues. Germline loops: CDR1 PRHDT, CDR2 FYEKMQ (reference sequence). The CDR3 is CASSGLAGALEQYF. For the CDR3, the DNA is TGTGCCAGCAGCGGACTAGCGGGAGCTCTCGAGCAGTACTTC.

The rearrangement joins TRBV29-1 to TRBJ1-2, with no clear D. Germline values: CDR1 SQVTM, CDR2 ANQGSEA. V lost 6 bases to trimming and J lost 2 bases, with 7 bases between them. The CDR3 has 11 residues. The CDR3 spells CSVGENYGYTF. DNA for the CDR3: TGCAGCGTGGGAGAAAACTATGGCTACACCTTC. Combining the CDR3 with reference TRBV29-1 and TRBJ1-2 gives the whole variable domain SAVISQKPSRDICQRGTSLTIQCQVDSQVTMMFWYRQQPGQSLTLIATANQGSEATYESGFVIDKFPISRPNLTFSTLTVSNMSPEDSSIYLCSVGENYGYTFGSGTRLTVV.

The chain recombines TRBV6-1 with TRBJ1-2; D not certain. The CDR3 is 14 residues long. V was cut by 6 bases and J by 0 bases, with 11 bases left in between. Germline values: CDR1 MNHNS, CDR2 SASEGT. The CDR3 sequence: CASRTVFTNYGYTF. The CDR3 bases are TGTGCCAGCAGGACGGTTTTTACTAACTATGGCTACACCTTC.

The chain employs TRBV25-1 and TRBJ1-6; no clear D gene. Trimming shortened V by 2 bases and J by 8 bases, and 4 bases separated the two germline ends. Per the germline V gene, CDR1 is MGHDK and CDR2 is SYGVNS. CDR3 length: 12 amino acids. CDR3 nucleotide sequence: TGTGCCAGCAGTGAAATCGATTCACCCCTCCACTTT. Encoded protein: CASSEIDSPLHF.

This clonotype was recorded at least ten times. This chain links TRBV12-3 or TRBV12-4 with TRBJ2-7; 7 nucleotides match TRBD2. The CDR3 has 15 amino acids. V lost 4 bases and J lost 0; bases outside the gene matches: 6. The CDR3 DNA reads TGTGCCAGCAGTTGGGGGGGGATGTGCTCCTACGAGCAGTACGTC. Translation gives CASSWGGMCSYEQYV.

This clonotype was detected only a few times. The CDR3 sequence is CASTLRGFGNQPQHF. CDR3 nucleotide sequence: TGTGCCAGCACCCTTAGGGGGTTCGGCAATCAGCCCCAGCATTTT. The rearrangement links TRBV12-3 or TRBV12-4 to TRBJ1-5; the D gene is possibly TRBD1 (6 bases). V was pared by 7 bases and J by 2 bases, with 15 bases between. This CDR3 has 15 residues.